The entry that follows covers one T cell receptor beta chain sequence. What this receptor recognizes is not known. There are no base qualities to consult, and no much larger clone falls within one base. This entry is derived from a study of pediatric ulcerative colitis (dated by TCRdb to between 2017 and 2020). General notes on the study: Several ulcerative colitis patients had pancolitis and two had left-sided colitis, with histology consistent with ulcerative colitis in all. Under 10 newly diagnosed, treatment-naive pediatric ulcerative colitis patients and a handful of non-IBD control children each provided paired blood and rectal samples. By Pediatric Ulcerative Colitis Activity Index, two patients had mild disease, several had moderate disease and three had acute severe colitis. Findings and caveats that apply to the study as a whole: A couple of patients' blood samples yielded substantially fewer templates for technical reasons and were excluded from blood-rectal overlap analysis. With only a few individuals, the healthy control group was small. Compared with controls, ulcerative colitis patients showed significantly higher autologous blood-rectal clonal overlap, a finding that suggests increased T cell trafficking to inflamed tissue. Controls, mild-moderate and acute severe colitis patients were separated by rectal repertoire features, and reduced rectal diversity due to clonal expansions was observed in acute severe colitis. Because repertoires were derived from total lymphocyte DNA, patterns in rare subsets such as regulatory T cells may not have been reflected. Two rectal CDR3 clonotypes were detected in all ulcerative colitis patients and were not detected in any of the controls.

The germline V gene provides CDR1 MGHRA and CDR2 YSYEKL. Between the V and J ends, shortened by 3 bases and 0 bases respectively, the junction contains 14 bases. Taken from cysteine to phenylalanine, the CDR3 has 16 residues. Just CDR3 DNA is preserved here, 48 bases in frame from base 1. Before the diagnostic colonoscopy, none of the ulcerative colitis patients had been given immunosuppressive medication. Blood was sampled at the time of the colonoscopy. The Wizard kit (Promega) was used to extract genomic DNA from blood and intestinal samples. Rearranged CDR3 beta regions were amplified from genomic DNA with multiplex V and J primers using the immunoSEQ TRB Survey service. To keep sequencing depth equal across samples, survey-level depth of up to 500,000 reads per sample was applied. Libraries were purified, pooled and sequenced on Illumina technology. The authors processed their data as follows. Productive clonality, sample overlap, pairwise scatters, CDR3 beta length, V/D/J gene usage and productiveness were assessed with immunoSEQ online tools. Calculated diversity was defined as the number of unique rearrangements divided by total templates, multiplied by 100, and Shannon and Simpson indices were computed as well. For principal component analysis, Z-score normalized data were analyzed with the R prcomp function and the ggbiplot package. Blood-rectal clonal overlap within each subject was quantified with Morisita's index. Drawn from immuneACCESS, this table holds only the in-frame rearrangements with V and J called that TCRdb kept. Clones are partly lost; checked studies trace under half to an unresolved V gene and leave the rest unexplained. The DNA gave D and trimming, while V, J and clone size come from that table. In all, the sample holds about 64,000 clones, and about three quarters of those were seen once. The ten largest clones represent roughly 5.2% of the sample.

The origin of this receptor is a boy between 5 and 17 years old with moderate ulcerative colitis. The source material was blood. Recombination joined TRBV4-1 with TRBJ1-1; tentative D gene TRBD1, with 6 bases matching. The CDR3 is CASSQGEGGLNTEAFF. In nucleotides, the sequence is TGCGCCAGCAGCCAGGGGGAGGGGGGCTTGAACACTGAAGCTTTCTTT.